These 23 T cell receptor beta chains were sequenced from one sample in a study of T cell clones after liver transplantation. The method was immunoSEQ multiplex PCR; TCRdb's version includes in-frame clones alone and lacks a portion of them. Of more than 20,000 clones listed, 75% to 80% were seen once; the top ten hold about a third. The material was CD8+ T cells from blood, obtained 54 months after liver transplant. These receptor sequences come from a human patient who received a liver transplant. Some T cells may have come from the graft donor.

Here the CDR3 reads CASSPRGTSSYNEQFF. The CDR3 region has the DNA TGTGCCAGCAGCCCTAGAGGTACGAGCTCCTACAATGAGCAGTTCTTC. The genes are TRBV11-2 and TRBJ2-1; D is unclear. V was trimmed by 5 bases and J by 0 bases, leaving 14 bases between them. The CDR3 spans 16 residues. Germline CDR1 reads SGHAT; CDR2 reads FQNNGV. Full variable domain (remainder filled in from reference TRBV11-2 and TRBJ2-1): EAGVAQSPRYKIIEKRQSVAFWCNPISGHATLYWYQQILGQGPKLLIQFQNNGVVDDSQLPKDRFSAERLKGVDSTLKIQPAKLEDSAVYLCASSPRGTSSYNEQFFGPGTRLTVL.

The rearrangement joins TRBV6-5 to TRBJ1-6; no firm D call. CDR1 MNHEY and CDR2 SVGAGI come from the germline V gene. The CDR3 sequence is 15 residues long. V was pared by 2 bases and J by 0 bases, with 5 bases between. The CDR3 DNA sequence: TGTGCCAGCAGTTACGAGGGCTCCTATAATTCACCCCTCCACTTT. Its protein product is CASSYEGSYNSPLHF.

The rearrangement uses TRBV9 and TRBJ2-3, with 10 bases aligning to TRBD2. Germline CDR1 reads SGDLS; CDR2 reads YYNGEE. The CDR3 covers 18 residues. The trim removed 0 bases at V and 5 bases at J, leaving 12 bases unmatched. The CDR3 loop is CASSVEGGSGGPGDTQYF. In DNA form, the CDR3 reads TGTGCCAGCAGCGTAGAGGGTGGTAGCGGGGGGCCGGGAGATACGCAGTATTTT.

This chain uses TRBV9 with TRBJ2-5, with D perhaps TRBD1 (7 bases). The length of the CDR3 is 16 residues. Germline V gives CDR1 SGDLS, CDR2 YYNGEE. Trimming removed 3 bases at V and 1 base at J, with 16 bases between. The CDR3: CASSAGEQGSQETQYF. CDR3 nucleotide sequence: TGTGCCAGCAGCGCGGGGGAACAGGGGAGCCAAGAGACCCAGTACTTC. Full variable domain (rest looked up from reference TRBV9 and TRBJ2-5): DSGVTQTPKHLITATGQRVTLRCSPRSGDLSVYWYQQSLDQGLQFLIQYYNGEERAKGNILERFSAQQFPDLHSELNLSSLELGDSALYFCASSAGEQGSQETQYFGPGTRLLVL.

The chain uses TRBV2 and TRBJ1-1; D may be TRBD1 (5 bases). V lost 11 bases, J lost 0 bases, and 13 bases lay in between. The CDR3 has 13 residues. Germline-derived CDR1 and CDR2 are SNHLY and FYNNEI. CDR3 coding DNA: TGTGCCGGACGTGACAGTGTGAACACTGAAGCTTTCTTT. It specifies CAGRDSVNTEAFF. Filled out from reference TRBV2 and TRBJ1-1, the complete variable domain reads EPEVTQTPSHQVTQMGQEVILRCVPISNHLYFYWYRQILGQKVEFLVSFYNNEISEKSEIFDDQFSVERPDGSNFTLKIRSTKLEDSAMYFCAGRDSVNTEAFFGQGTRLTVV.

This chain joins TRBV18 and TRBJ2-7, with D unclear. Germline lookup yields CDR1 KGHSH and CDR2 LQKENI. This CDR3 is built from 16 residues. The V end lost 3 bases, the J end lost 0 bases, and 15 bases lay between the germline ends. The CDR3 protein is CASSPLRPRTSYEQYF. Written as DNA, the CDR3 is TGTGCCAGCTCACCCCTGAGACCGCGGACCTCCTACGAGCAGTACTTC.

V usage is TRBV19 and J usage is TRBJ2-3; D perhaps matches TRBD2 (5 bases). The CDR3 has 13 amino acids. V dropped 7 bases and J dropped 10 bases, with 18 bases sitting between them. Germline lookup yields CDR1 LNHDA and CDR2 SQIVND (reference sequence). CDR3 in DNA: TGTGCCAGTAATAAACCTGACCGGAGGTCGCAGTATTTT. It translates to CASNKPDRRSQYF. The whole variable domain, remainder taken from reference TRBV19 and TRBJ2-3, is DGGITQSPKYLFRKEGQNVTLSCEQNLNHDAMYWYRQDPGQGLRLIYYSQIVNDFQKGDIAEGYSVSREKKESFPLTVTSAQKNPTAFYLCASNKPDRRSQYFGPGTRLTVL.

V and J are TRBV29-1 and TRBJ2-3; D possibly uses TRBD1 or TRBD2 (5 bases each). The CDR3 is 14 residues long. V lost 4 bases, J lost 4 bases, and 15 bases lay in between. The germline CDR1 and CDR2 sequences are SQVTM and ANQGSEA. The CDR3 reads CSVGGKPLPDTQYF. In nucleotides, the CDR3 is TGCAGCGTTGGGGGGAAGCCGCTGCCAGATACGCAGTATTTT.

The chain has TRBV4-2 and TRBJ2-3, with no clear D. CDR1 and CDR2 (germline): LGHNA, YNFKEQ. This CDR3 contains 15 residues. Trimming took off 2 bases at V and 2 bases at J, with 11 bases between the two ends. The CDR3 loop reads CASSQLGSSTDTQYF. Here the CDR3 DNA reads TGTGCCAGCAGCCAATTGGGCAGTTCCACAGATACGCAGTATTTT.

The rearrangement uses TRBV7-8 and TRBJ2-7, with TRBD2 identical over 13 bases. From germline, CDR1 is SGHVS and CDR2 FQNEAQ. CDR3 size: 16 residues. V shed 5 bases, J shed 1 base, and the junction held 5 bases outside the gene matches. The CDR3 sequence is CASSPSGLAGSYEQYF. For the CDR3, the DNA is TGTGCCAGCAGCCCGTCGGGACTAGCGGGATCCTACGAGCAGTACTTC.

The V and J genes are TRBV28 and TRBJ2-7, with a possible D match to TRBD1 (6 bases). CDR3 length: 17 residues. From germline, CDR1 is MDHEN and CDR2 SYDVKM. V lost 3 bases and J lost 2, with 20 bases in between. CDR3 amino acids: CASSFPDRTRITYEQYF. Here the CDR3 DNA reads TGTGCCAGCAGTTTCCCTGACAGGACCCGGATTACCTACGAGCAGTACTTC.

CDR3 protein: CASSRGENTEAFF. The CDR3 coding sequence is TGTGCCAGCAGCCGCGGGGAGAACACTGAAGCTTTCTTT. The chain uses TRBV28 and TRBJ1-1; no firm D call. CDR1 and CDR2 (germline): MDHEN, SYDVKM. CDR3 length: 13 residues. The V gene lost 6 bases and the J gene lost 1 base, with 9 bases spanning the gap. Variable domain in full (rest from reference TRBV28 and TRBJ1-1): DVKVTQSSRYLVKRTGEKVFLECVQDMDHENMFWYRQDPGLGLRLIYFSYDVKMKEKGDIPEGYSVSREKKERFSLILESASTNQTSMYLCASSRGENTEAFFGQGTRLTVV.

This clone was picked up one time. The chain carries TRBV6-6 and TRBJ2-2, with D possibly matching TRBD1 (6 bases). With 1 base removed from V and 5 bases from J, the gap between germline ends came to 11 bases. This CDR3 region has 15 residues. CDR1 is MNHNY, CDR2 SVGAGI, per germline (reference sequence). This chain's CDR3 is CASSYLGQLTGELFF. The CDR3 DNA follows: TGTGCCAGCAGTTACTTGGGACAATTAACCGGGGAGCTGTTTTTT.

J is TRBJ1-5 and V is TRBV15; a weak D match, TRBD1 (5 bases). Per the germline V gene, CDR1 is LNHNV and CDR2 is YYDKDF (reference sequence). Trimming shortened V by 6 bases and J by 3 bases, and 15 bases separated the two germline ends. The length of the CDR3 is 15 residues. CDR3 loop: CATSPSGGYNQPQHF. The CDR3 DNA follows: TGTGCCACCAGTCCCTCTGGGGGTTACAATCAGCCCCAGCATTTT.

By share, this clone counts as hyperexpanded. The CDR3 DNA reads TGCGCCAGCAGCCAAGGGCCGGGACAGGGACCCGGAAACACCATATATTTT. Protein product: CASSQGPGQGPGNTIYF. The chain links TRBV4-1 to TRBJ1-3; 9 bases agree with TRBD1. The CDR3 has 17 amino acids. The V and J ends lost 1 base and 4 bases, in that order; junction bases with no gene match: 8. CDR1 is MGHRA, CDR2 YSYEKL, per germline.

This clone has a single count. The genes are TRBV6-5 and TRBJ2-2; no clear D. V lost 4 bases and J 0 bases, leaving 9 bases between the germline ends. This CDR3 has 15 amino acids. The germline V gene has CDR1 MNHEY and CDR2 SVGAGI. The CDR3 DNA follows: TGTGCCAGCAGTTCCGTGGGAACGAACACCGGGGAGCTGTTTTTT. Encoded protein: CASSSVGTNTGELFF.

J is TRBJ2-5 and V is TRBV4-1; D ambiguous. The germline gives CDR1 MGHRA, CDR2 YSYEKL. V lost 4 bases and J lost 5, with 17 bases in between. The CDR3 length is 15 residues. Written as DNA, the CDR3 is TGCGCCAGCAGCCCACTCGAAGGGAACCTCGAGACCCAGTACTTC. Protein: CASSPLEGNLETQYF.

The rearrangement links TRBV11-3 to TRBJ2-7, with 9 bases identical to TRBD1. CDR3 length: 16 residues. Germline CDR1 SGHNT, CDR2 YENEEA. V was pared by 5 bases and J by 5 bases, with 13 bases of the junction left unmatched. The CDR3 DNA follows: TGTGCCAGCAGCAAGAACGCCGGGACAGGGTTCGACGAGCAGTACTTC. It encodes CASSKNAGTGFDEQYF. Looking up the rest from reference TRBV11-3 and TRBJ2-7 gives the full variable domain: EAGVVQSPRYKIIEKKQPVAFWCNPISGHNTLYWYLQNLGQGPELLIRYENEEAVDDSQLPKDRFSAERLKGVDSTLKIQPAELGDSAVYLCASSKNAGTGFDEQYFGPGTRLTVT.

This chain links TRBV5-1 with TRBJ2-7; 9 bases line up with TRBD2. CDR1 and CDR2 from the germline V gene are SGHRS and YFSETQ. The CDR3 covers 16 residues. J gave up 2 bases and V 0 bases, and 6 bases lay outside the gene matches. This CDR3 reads CASSLGVSGSTYEQYF. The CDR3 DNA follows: TGCGCCAGCAGCTTGGGAGTTAGCGGGAGCACCTACGAGCAGTACTTC.

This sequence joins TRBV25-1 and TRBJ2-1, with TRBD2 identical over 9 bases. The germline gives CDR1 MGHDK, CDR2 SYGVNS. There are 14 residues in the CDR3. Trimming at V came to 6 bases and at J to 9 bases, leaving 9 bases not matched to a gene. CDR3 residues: CASRGASGAGEQFF. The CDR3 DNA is TGTGCCAGCAGGGGGGCTAGCGGGGCTGGTGAGCAGTTCTTC.

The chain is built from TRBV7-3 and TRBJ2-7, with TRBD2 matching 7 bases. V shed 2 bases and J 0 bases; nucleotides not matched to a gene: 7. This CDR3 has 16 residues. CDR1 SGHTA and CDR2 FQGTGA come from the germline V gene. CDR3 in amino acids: CASSLGPREGSYEQYF. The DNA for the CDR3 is TGTGCCAGCAGCTTAGGCCCCAGGGAGGGCTCCTACGAGCAGTACTTC.

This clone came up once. The CDR3 nucleotides read TGCAGCGTTGAAGGCGGGGGAGAAGAGACGAGGGAACTGTTTTTT. Translated: CSVEGGGEETRELFF. The chain links TRBV29-1 to TRBJ1-4; possibly TRBD1 for D (5 bases). CDR3 size: 15 residues. CDR1 and CDR2 (germline): SQVTM, ANQGSEA. The ends were cut back, 1 base at V and 12 bases at J, with 21 bases in the middle.

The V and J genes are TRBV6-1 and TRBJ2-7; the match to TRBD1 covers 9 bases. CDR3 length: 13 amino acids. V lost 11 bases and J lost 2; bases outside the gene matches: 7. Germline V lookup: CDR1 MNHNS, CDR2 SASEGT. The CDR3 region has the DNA TGTGCCGGCCGGGACAGGGAGGCCTACGAGCAGTACTTC. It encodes CAGRDREAYEQYF.